Each of the 27 T cell receptor beta chains below was sequenced from the same sample in a study of blood T cell repertoires in COVID-19. Sequencing used immunoSEQ multiplex PCR; TCRdb keeps in-frame clones, though not all of them. The sample records some 200,000 clones, around nine tenths being singletons. Material for sequencing was peripheral blood. Receptor source: a man between 50 and 59 years old with COVID-19, enrolled during active disease.

J is TRBJ2-5 and V is TRBV7-7; 11 nucleotides line up with TRBD1. Per germline, CDR1 SSHAT and CDR2 FNYEAQ (reference sequence). This CDR3 comprises 14 residues. The junction had 6 bases not matched to a gene; V was cut back by 5 bases and J by 7 bases. The CDR3 reads CASSTRTGGATQYF. Here the CDR3 DNA reads TGTGCCAGCAGCACAAGGACAGGGGGCGCGACCCAGTACTTC. Full variable domain (missing parts from reference TRBV7-7 and TRBJ2-5): GAGVSQSPRYKVTKRGQDVTLRCDPISSHATLYWYQQALGQGPEFLTYFNYEAQPDKSGLPSDRFSAERPEGSISTLTIQRTEQRDSAMYRCASSTRTGGATQYFGPGTRLLVL.

The chain carries TRBV19 and TRBJ1-3; D is possibly TRBD1 (5 bases). Trimming pared 3 bases from V and 0 bases from J, leaving 9 bases between. Per the germline V gene, CDR1 is LNHDA and CDR2 is SQIVND (reference sequence). This CDR3 contains 15 residues. CDR3 in amino acids: CASSIWRGSGNTIYF. The DNA of the CDR3 is TGTGCCAGTAGTATTTGGAGGGGCTCTGGAAACACCATATATTTT.

This clone appeared once. The chain has TRBV18 and TRBJ1-5; TRBD1 matches at 9 bases. The CDR3 is 14 amino acids. V shed 8 bases, J shed 2 bases, and the junction held 4 bases outside the gene matches. CDR1 and CDR2 (germline): KGHSH, LQKENI. DNA of the CDR3: TGTGCCAGCGAGGGACAGGGCGGCAATCAGCCCCAGCATTTT. Protein sequence: CASEGQGGNQPQHF.

The chain uses TRBV18 and TRBJ1-1, with D unresolved. The CDR3 totals 14 residues. Germline V lookup: CDR1 KGHSH, CDR2 LQKENI. Trimming pared 3 bases from V and 4 bases from J, leaving 12 bases between. This CDR3 reads CASSPSEAGTEAFF. The CDR3 nucleotides are TGTGCCAGCTCACCCTCCGAGGCCGGCACTGAAGCTTTCTTT.

On this clone: A junction end diverges from the germline sequence, so it may reflect a read error. The rearrangement uses TRBV9 and TRBJ2-5, with 12 bases fitting TRBD1. From germline, CDR1 is SGDLS and CDR2 YYNGEE. CDR3 length: 15 residues. CDR3 DNA sequence: TGCGCCAGCAGCGTCGGGACAGGGGGCTTGGAGACCCAGTACTTC. As protein: CASSVGTGGLETQYF.

The J gene is TRBJ2-2, the V gene TRBV9, with 12 bases lining up with TRBD2. Germline V gene data show CDR1 as SGDLS and CDR2 as YYNGEE. V was clipped by 1 base and J by 6 bases; unmatched bases: 4. The CDR3 covers 16 residues. The CDR3 loop reads CASSVSTSGRSGELFF. CDR3 coding DNA: TGTGCCAGCAGCGTATCCACTAGCGGGAGGTCCGGGGAGCTGTTTTTT. The full variable domain, in which reference TRBV9 and TRBJ2-2 provide the parts outside the CDR3, is DSGVTQTPKHLITATGQRVTLRCSPRSGDLSVYWYQQSLDQGLQFLIQYYNGEERAKGNILERFSAQQFPDLHSELNLSSLELGDSALYFCASSVSTSGRSGELFFGEGSRLTVL.

The chain recombines TRBV27 with TRBJ2-7; 7 bases align to TRBD2. Losses at the gene ends were 3 bases for V and 6 bases for J; bases not matched to a gene: 8. Germline CDR1 and CDR2: MNHEY and SMNVEV (reference sequence). CDR3 length: 14 amino acids. This chain's CDR3 is CASSFGTNYFEQYF. As DNA, the CDR3 is TGTGCCAGCAGTTTCGGGACTAACTACTTCGAGCAGTACTTC.

For the CDR3, the DNA is TGTGCCATCAGTGAGGGGGCTAGCGACTCCTACGAGCAGTACTTC. Translated: CAISEGASDSYEQYF. The chain uses TRBV10-3 and TRBJ2-7; TRBD2 is a possible D gene (6 bases). This CDR3 region has 15 residues. Trimming shortened V by 2 bases and J by 0 bases, and 11 bases separated the two germline ends. Germline CDR1 is ENHRY and CDR2 is SYGVKD.

The rearrangement links TRBV14 to TRBJ1-3; no definite D call. This CDR3 spans 16 amino acids. From germline, CDR1 is SGHDN and CDR2 FVKESK. Trimming cost V 2 bases and J 0 bases, with 11 bases left between them. Here the CDR3 reads CASSQLPGDSGNTIYF. In DNA, the CDR3 is TGTGCCAGCAGCCAACTACCCGGGGACTCTGGAAACACCATATATTTT.

The chain has TRBV11-2 and TRBJ2-5; possible D gene TRBD1, 5 bases. Germline CDR1 reads SGHAT; CDR2 reads FQNNGV. The CDR3 is made up of 15 amino acids. V lost 2 bases and J 0 bases, leaving 10 bases between the germline ends. The CDR3 spells CASSLQGSDQETQYF. CDR3 coding DNA: TGTGCCAGCAGCTTACAGGGATCGGACCAAGAGACCCAGTACTTC.

The rearrangement links TRBV5-1 to TRBJ2-5, with D perhaps TRBD2 (6 bases). CDR3 length: 15 residues. CDR1 and CDR2 (germline): SGHRS, YFSETQ. Trimming left V 4 bases short and J 5 bases short, with 18 bases between. CDR3 sequence (DNA): TGCGCCAGCAGCGTGGACGGGAGTGAAGTCGAGACCCAGTACTTC. It encodes CASSVDGSEVETQYF.

The chain employs TRBV5-1 and TRBJ2-1, with 8 bases matching TRBD1. With 4 bases clipped from V and 9 bases from J, the junction kept 9 bases outside the gene matches. The germline gives CDR1 SGHRS, CDR2 YFSETQ. The CDR3 is 14 residues long. CDR3 DNA: TGCGCCAGCAGCCGGGGACAGGAGGCCGCTGAGCAGTTCTTC. It specifies CASSRGQEAAEQFF.

This chain uses TRBV27 with TRBJ1-1; TRBD1 matches at 10 bases. CDR3 length: 13 residues. V was pared by 5 bases and J by 10 bases, with 7 bases of the junction left unmatched. Germline V gene lookup returns CDR1 MNHEY and CDR2 SMNVEV (reference sequence). As DNA, the CDR3 is TGTGCCAGCAGTAGGACCGGGACAGGGGTAGCTTTCTTT. It codes for CASSRTGTGVAFF.

The V gene is TRBV6-6, the J gene TRBJ1-1, with D uncertain. V lost 6 bases and J lost 8, with 10 bases in between. This CDR3 comprises 11 residues. CDR1 is MNHNY, CDR2 SVGAGI, per germline (reference sequence). CDR3: CASRIRYEAFF. In nucleotides, the CDR3 is TGTGCCAGCAGGATCAGATACGAAGCTTTCTTT.

V is TRBV7-9 and J is TRBJ2-3; D is ambiguous. CDR1 is SEHNR, CDR2 FQNEAQ, per germline (reference sequence). V lost 8 bases to trimming and J lost 0 bases, with 18 bases between them. This CDR3 region has 16 residues. The CDR3 sequence: CASERNHRTSTDTQYF. The CDR3 region has the DNA TGTGCCAGCGAGAGAAATCACCGAACTAGCACAGATACGCAGTATTTT.

This chain links TRBV7-2 with TRBJ1-5; 12 bases align to TRBD1. J gave up 0 bases and V 5 bases, and 5 bases lay outside the gene matches. The CDR3 covers 17 residues. Germline CDR1 and CDR2: SGHTA and FQGNSA. The CDR3: CASSGDRGPYSNQPQHF. The CDR3, as DNA: TGTGCCAGCAGCGGGGACAGGGGGCCCTATAGCAATCAGCCCCAGCATTTT.

The rearrangement joins TRBV28 to TRBJ2-7, with TRBD2 matching 8 bases. The V gene's germline CDR1 is MDHEN and CDR2 SYDVKM. The CDR3 totals 15 residues. The ends lost 5 bases at V and 2 bases at J; junction bases unmatched: 8. The CDR3 DNA is TGTGCCAGCAGTGGATCGGGGGGGAAAGCCTACGAGCAGTACTTC. It is translated as CASSGSGGKAYEQYF. Using reference TRBV28 and TRBJ2-7 for the parts outside the CDR3, the full variable domain is DVKVTQSSRYLVKRTGEKVFLECVQDMDHENMFWYRQDPGLGLRLIYFSYDVKMKEKGDIPEGYSVSREKKERFSLILESASTNQTSMYLCASSGSGGKAYEQYFGPGTRLTVT.

The rearrangement joins TRBV7-9 to TRBJ2-1, with a tentative D call TRBD2 (7 bases). The V and J ends lost 5 bases and 9 bases respectively, with 17 bases between them. The CDR3 has 14 residues. CDR1 and CDR2 from the germline V gene are SEHNR and FQNEAQ (reference sequence). CDR3 sequence (DNA): TGTGCCAGCAGCGTCTACAGGGAGGGCGGTGAGCAGTTCTTC. Its protein is CASSVYREGGEQFF.

This sequence joins TRBV6-5 and TRBJ2-1; tentatively, D is TRBD2 (6 bases). CDR1 and CDR2 from the germline V gene are MNHEY and SVGAGI. The CDR3 is 14 amino acids. Trimming shortened V by 8 bases and J by 5 bases, and 16 bases separated the two germline ends. CDR3: CASGRGVDNNEQFF. The CDR3 DNA reads TGTGCCAGCGGTCGCGGGGTAGACAACAATGAGCAGTTCTTC.

This chain links TRBV3-1 (or the pseudogene TRBV3-2) with TRBJ2-7; 7 bases map to TRBD2. This CDR3 is 14 amino acids long. Germline CDR1 LGHDT, CDR2 YNNKEL (reference sequence). The trim removed 6 bases at V and 4 bases at J, leaving 9 bases unmatched. The CDR3 loop reads CASSLTGTTYEQYF. The CDR3 region has the DNA TGTGCCAGCAGTCTAACCGGGACTACATACGAGCAGTACTTC.

The chain has TRBV30 and TRBJ1-3; TRBD1 agrees at 7 bases. The CDR3 loop spans 12 amino acids. Germline CDR1 GTSNPN, CDR2 SVGIG (reference sequence). The trim removed 8 bases at V and 2 bases at J, leaving 3 bases unmatched. The CDR3 DNA follows: TGTGCCAGGGGACAGCCTGGAAACACCATATATTTT. Translation: CARGQPGNTIYF.

The chain carries TRBV9 and TRBJ1-3; 7 positions agree with TRBD1. Germline V lookup: CDR1 SGDLS, CDR2 YYNGEE. The CDR3 length is 17 residues. J lost 2 bases, V lost 3 bases, and 11 bases had no gene match. In nucleotides, the CDR3 is TGTGCCAGCAGCGCCTTAGCGACAGGGTCGACTGGAAACACCATATATTTT. This translates into CASSALATGSTGNTIYF.

CDR3 residues: CASSVGTGNSGANVLTF. CDR3 DNA: TGCGCCAGCAGTGTGGGGACAGGGAACTCTGGGGCCAACGTCCTGACTTTC. The V gene is TRBV10-2, the J gene TRBJ2-6; 9 positions agree with TRBD1. J was trimmed by 0 bases and V by 4 bases; bases with no gene match: 4. The CDR3 is 17 residues long. Germline CDR1 and CDR2: WSHSY and SAAADI.

This chain connects TRBV7-8 to TRBJ2-2, with D perhaps matching TRBD2 (5 bases). The CDR3 runs 16 residues. V was shortened by 5 bases and J by 0 bases, with 13 bases between the two germline ends. CDR1 is SGHVS and CDR2 is FQNEAQ in the germline V gene. For the CDR3, the DNA is TGTGCCAGCAGCCCCCGAGACTACTCGAACACCGGGGAGCTGTTTTTT. Residues: CASSPRDYSNTGELFF. Variable domain in full (rest from reference TRBV7-8 and TRBJ2-2): GAGVSQSPRYKVAKRGQDVALRCDPISGHVSLFWYQQALGQGPEFLTYFQNEAQLDKSGLPSDRFFAERPEGSVSTLKIQRTQQEDSAVYLCASSPRDYSNTGELFFGEGSRLTVL.

This rearrangement joins TRBV9 to TRBJ2-3, with 9 nucleotides matching TRBD1. This CDR3 has 14 amino acids. Germline assignment: CDR1 SGDLS and CDR2 YYNGEE. V lost 4 bases, J lost 3 bases, and 3 bases stayed unmatched. DNA for the CDR3: TGTGCCAGCAGCTCGGGACAGGGTACAGATACGCAGTATTTT. Translated: CASSSGQGTDTQYF.

This chain joins TRBV5-6 and TRBJ2-1; 7 nucleotides agree with TRBD1. Germline lookup yields CDR1 SGHDT and CDR2 YYEEEE. This CDR3 contains 15 residues. J lost 3 bases, V lost 4 bases, and 7 bases had no gene match. The CDR3 coding sequence is TGTGCCAGCAGCACCGACAGGGTCGGCTACAATGAGCAGTTCTTC. As protein: CASSTDRVGYNEQFF.

The V call is TRBV9, the J call TRBJ1-5; D is uncertain. The CDR3 consists of 14 residues. Germline V lookup: CDR1 SGDLS, CDR2 YYNGEE. Trimming removed 4 bases at V and 4 bases at J, with 12 bases between. This CDR3 reads CASSPNPENQPQHF. CDR3 coding DNA: TGTGCCAGCAGCCCAAACCCCGAGAATCAGCCCCAGCATTTT.